Shown below are 28 T cell receptor beta chains from a single sample sequenced in a study of T cell responses to AZD1222 COVID-19 vaccine. Sequencing used immunoSEQ multiplex PCR; TCRdb keeps in-frame clones, though not all of them. This repertoire shows tens of thousands of clones, roughly 84% found once; its top ten account for 24%. The sample here was peripheral blood, taken on day 0 of AZD1222 vaccination. The receptor source for this set is an adult in good health.

In its sample, this clone was seen a few times. The chain uses TRBV4-1 and TRBJ2-1, with D possibly matching TRBD2 (5 bases). The CDR3 sequence is 15 residues long. Per the germline V gene, CDR1 is MGHRA and CDR2 is YSYEKL. V lost 0 bases to trimming and J lost 9 bases, with 15 bases between them. The CDR3 DNA sequence: TGCGCCAGCAGCCAAGAGGGCGGGCGCCTGGGTGAGCAGTTCTTC. This sequence encodes CASSQEGGRLGEQFF.

The chain is built from TRBV11-1 and TRBJ1-1, with 7 bases aligning to TRBD1. Unmatched junction bases numbered 5, after V lost 3 bases and J lost 4 bases. The CDR3 loop spans 14 amino acids. Germline lookup yields CDR1 SGHAT and CDR2 FQDESV (reference sequence). In nucleotides, the CDR3 is TGTGCCAGCAGCTTGGATAGGGGGCTCACTGAAGCTTTCTTT. This encodes CASSLDRGLTEAFF.

J is TRBJ2-1 and V is TRBV6-5; TRBD1 agrees at 9 bases. CDR1 MNHEY and CDR2 SVGAGI come from the germline V gene. The length of the CDR3 is 16 residues. Losses at the gene ends were 2 bases for V and 9 bases for J; bases not matched to a gene: 11. The CDR3 is CASSYSPGQGGIEQFF. The CDR3 coding sequence is TGTGCCAGCAGTTACAGTCCGGGACAGGGAGGGATTGAGCAGTTCTTC.

The J gene is TRBJ1-3, the V gene TRBV7-2; D ambiguous. Germline V CDR1 and CDR2: SGHTA, FQGNSA. The CDR3 totals 12 residues. The V end was cut by 6 bases, the J end by 4 bases, with 7 bases between. In nucleotides, the CDR3 is TGTGCCAGCAGTCGAGTAGGAAACACCATATATTTT. Protein sequence: CASSRVGNTIYF.

The V and J genes are TRBV6-5 and TRBJ1-2, with a tentative D call TRBD1 (6 bases). This CDR3 is 14 amino acids long. The germline V gene has CDR1 MNHEY and CDR2 SVGAGI. The V and J ends lost 6 bases and 4 bases respectively, with 15 bases between them. CDR3 residues: CASRVQGGGYGYTF. In DNA, the CDR3 is TGTGCCAGCAGAGTACAGGGAGGGGGCTATGGCTACACCTTC.

The chain is built from TRBV10-3 and TRBJ1-4, with D hard to call. Germline V gives CDR1 ENHRY, CDR2 SYGVKD. V was trimmed by 10 bases and J by 0 bases, leaving 12 bases between them. The CDR3 consists of 14 residues. CDR3 sequence reads: CATRPEATNEKLFF. CDR3 in DNA: TGTGCCACCCGCCCGGAAGCAACTAATGAAAAACTGTTTTTT.

The chain recombines TRBV5-4 with TRBJ2-7, with D possibly being TRBD2 (5 bases). The CDR3 covers 12 residues. Germline assignment: CDR1 SGHNT and CDR2 YYREEE (reference sequence). Trimming cost V 0 bases and J 5 bases, with 6 bases left between them. As DNA, the CDR3 is TGTGCCAGCAGCTTGGCCGGGGACGAGCAGTACTTC. This translates into CASSLAGDEQYF.

The rearrangement uses TRBV6-5 and TRBJ2-7; 8 bases match TRBD1. The CDR3 length is 15 residues. J gave up 3 bases and V 6 bases, and 10 bases lay outside the gene matches. Per the germline V gene, CDR1 is MNHEY and CDR2 is SVGAGI. CDR3 sequence: CASSPGTGPFYEQYF. The CDR3 DNA reads as TGTGCCAGCAGCCCAGGGACAGGTCCCTTCTACGAGCAGTACTTC.

This clone came up a few times. This chain uses TRBV7-2 with TRBJ2-5, with TRBD2 matching 7 bases. CDR1 SGHTA and CDR2 FQGNSA come from the germline V gene. This CDR3 comprises 14 residues. V lost 3 bases and J lost 5; bases outside the gene matches: 6. DNA of the CDR3: TGTGCCAGCAGCTTCCAGCGGGGAGAGGAGACCCAGTACTTC. Amino acids: CASSFQRGEETQYF.

This clone was observed a few times. J is TRBJ1-5 and V is TRBV6-5; TRBD1 matches 7 bases. The V and J ends lost 6 bases and 7 bases, in that order; junction bases with no gene match: 6. The CDR3 has 13 residues. Per germline, CDR1 MNHEY and CDR2 SVGAGI. The chain's CDR3 is CASRPQGSQPQHF. CDR3 sequence (DNA): TGTGCCAGCAGACCACAGGGGAGCCAGCCCCAGCATTTT.

The V and J genes are TRBV9 and TRBJ2-7, with 11 nucleotides matching TRBD1. Germline-derived CDR1 and CDR2 are SGDLS and YYNGEE. The CDR3 runs 16 residues. V lost 4 bases, J lost 6 bases, and 12 bases stayed unmatched. The DNA for the CDR3 is TGTGCCAGCAGCCTAGCCTCTGGACAGGGGGCTTCCGAGCAGTACTTC. This translates into CASSLASGQGASEQYF. The full variable domain, with the rest looked up from reference TRBV9 and TRBJ2-7, is DSGVTQTPKHLITATGQRVTLRCSPRSGDLSVYWYQQSLDQGLQFLIQYYNGEERAKGNILERFSAQQFPDLHSELNLSSLELGDSALYFCASSLASGQGASEQYFGPGTRLTVT.

The chain links TRBV6-6 to TRBJ2-1, with D hard to call. The CDR3 length is 13 residues. Germline V gene lookup returns CDR1 MNHNY and CDR2 SVGAGI (reference sequence). Trimming stripped 2 bases from V and 8 bases from J, with 10 bases between. DNA for the CDR3: TGTGCCAGCAGTTACGTTTTTTCCCATGAGCAGTTCTTC. The encoded protein is CASSYVFSHEQFF.

The V gene is TRBV3-1 (or the pseudogene TRBV3-2), the J gene TRBJ2-5, with D perhaps being TRBD1 or TRBD2 (5 bases each). The V gene's germline CDR1 is LGHDT and CDR2 YNNKEL (reference sequence). The CDR3 contains 18 residues. With 4 bases removed from V and 5 bases from J, the gap between germline ends came to 26 bases. The CDR3 region has the DNA TGTGCCAGCAGCCCAAGATTACCTTGGGCAGGGCGAGGGGAGACCCAGTACTTC. This gives the protein CASSPRLPWAGRGETQYF.

The chain has TRBV10-3 and TRBJ1-1, with D hard to call. This CDR3 has 14 residues. Germline V lookup: CDR1 ENHRY, CDR2 SYGVKD. Trimming took 4 bases from V and 1 from J, leaving 10 bases between them. The CDR3 sequence: CAISASGPNTEAFF. The CDR3 DNA sequence: TGTGCCATCAGTGCATCCGGGCCGAACACTGAAGCTTTCTTT.

V gene TRBV18 combines with J gene TRBJ2-1; D is uncertain. CDR3 size: 12 residues. V gave up 0 bases and J gave up 5 bases, with 2 bases separating them. Germline CDR1 is KGHSH and CDR2 is LQKENI. As DNA, the CDR3 is TGTGCCAGCTCACCACCAGACAATGAGCAGTTCTTC. Translation gives CASSPPDNEQFF.

J is TRBJ2-1 and V is TRBV6-5; D not resolved. Trimming left V 8 bases short and J 6 bases short, with 8 bases between. The CDR3 contains 11 residues. The germline CDR1 and CDR2 sequences are MNHEY and SVGAGI. The DNA of the CDR3 is TGTGCCAGCCCCTTCCTCAATGAGCAGTTCTTC. Its translation is CASPFLNEQFF.

The chain employs TRBV16 and TRBJ1-1; weak D call: TRBD1 (5 bases). This CDR3 region has 14 residues. Germline assignment: CDR1 KGHSY and CDR2 FQNENV. Trimming removed 2 bases at V and 4 bases at J, with 11 bases between. The CDR3 DNA sequence: TGTGCCAGCAGCCAACAGGGCCGGGGCACTGAAGCTTTCTTT. The encoded protein is CASSQQGRGTEAFF.

The genes are TRBV11-3 and TRBJ1-1; no definite D call. This CDR3 has 15 amino acids. Trimming took off 1 base at V and 0 bases at J, with 9 bases between the two ends. Germline V CDR1 and CDR2: SGHNT, YENEEA. The CDR3 DNA sequence: TGTGCCAGCAGCTTAGGAGGGTCCATGAACACTGAAGCTTTCTTT. Amino acid sequence: CASSLGGSMNTEAFF.

This clone has just one count. The chain uses TRBV10-1 and TRBJ1-1; D is unresolved. CDR1 WNHNN and CDR2 SYGVQD come from the germline V gene (reference sequence). The CDR3 consists of 15 residues. The V and J ends lost 0 bases and 3 bases respectively, with 11 bases between them. CDR3 region: CASSESRKGYTEAFF. DNA of the CDR3: TGCGCCAGCAGTGAGTCTAGAAAAGGGTACACTGAAGCTTTCTTT.

The chain recombines TRBV5-4 with TRBJ2-7, with D perhaps matching TRBD2 (6 bases). Germline lookup yields CDR1 SGHNT and CDR2 YYREEE (reference sequence). CDR3 length: 15 residues. With 0 bases removed from V and 0 bases from J, the gap between germline ends came to 10 bases. This CDR3 is CASSLGAGSSYEQYF. CDR3 coding DNA: TGTGCCAGCAGCTTGGGGGCGGGGAGCTCCTACGAGCAGTACTTC.

This sequence joins TRBV6-5 and TRBJ2-7; possible D gene TRBD2, 7 bases. This CDR3 has 15 residues. The ends were cut back, 10 bases at V and 5 bases at J, with 24 bases in the middle. CDR1 MNHEY and CDR2 SVGAGI come from the germline V gene. This CDR3 is CATHAHSGGPNEQYF. The DNA of the CDR3 is TGTGCCACCCACGCACATTCCGGGGGGCCTAACGAGCAGTACTTC.

The J gene is TRBJ2-7, the V gene TRBV30, with D possibly being TRBD1 or TRBD2 (5 bases each). V lost 2 bases and J lost 6, with 11 bases in between. Germline loops: CDR1 GTSNPN, CDR2 SVGIG (reference sequence). The CDR3 spans 12 residues. The CDR3 DNA follows: TGTGCCTGGAGTCCAGGGCTAGCCGAGCAGTACTTC. This translates into CAWSPGLAEQYF.

The table lists this clone with a few counts. This chain links TRBV7-2 with TRBJ2-7, with TRBD2 identical over 15 bases. Unmatched junction bases numbered 6, after V lost 5 bases and J lost 7 bases. CDR3 size: 15 residues. Germline values: CDR1 SGHTA, CDR2 FQGNSA. CDR3 coding DNA: TGTGCCAGCAGCCTTGGGACTAGCGGGGGGTGGGAGCAGTACTTC. Protein: CASSLGTSGGWEQYF.

V gene TRBV6-5 combines with J gene TRBJ1-1; D remains ambiguous. Germline values: CDR1 MNHEY, CDR2 SVGAGI. V was pared by 2 bases and J by 1 base, with 8 bases between. The CDR3 has 14 amino acids. This chain's CDR3 is CASSYGRPNTEAFF. DNA of the CDR3: TGTGCCAGCAGTTACGGCAGGCCGAACACTGAAGCTTTCTTT.

The V gene is TRBV30, the J gene TRBJ1-3, with TRBD1 identical over 7 bases. Looked up from germline, CDR1 is GTSNPN and CDR2 is SVGIG (reference sequence). CDR3 size: 16 residues. The J segment lost 4 bases and the V segment lost 2 bases, leaving 11 bases of the junction unmatched. The CDR3 DNA sequence: TGTGCCTGGAGTCAGCCTCGGACAGGAGGAGGAAACACCATATATTTT. This gives the protein CAWSQPRTGGGNTIYF.

V and J are TRBV4-2 and TRBJ1-3; D is undetermined. CDR3 length: 15 residues. V was trimmed by 0 bases and J by 0 bases, leaving 6 bases between them. The germline gives CDR1 LGHNA, CDR2 YNFKEQ. This chain's CDR3 is CASSQEKYSGNTIYF. The CDR3 nucleotides are TGTGCCAGCAGCCAAGAGAAGTACTCTGGAAACACCATATATTTT.

In this sample, this clone turned up a few times. The rearrangement uses TRBV12-3 or TRBV12-4 and TRBJ1-3; D gene uncertain. Trimming pared 8 bases from V and 4 bases from J, leaving 6 bases between. This CDR3 spans 11 amino acids. This chain's CDR3 is CASDGGNTIYF. The CDR3 nucleotides are TGTGCCAGCGATGGCGGAAACACCATATATTTT.

The V and J genes are TRBV7-2 and TRBJ1-1; possible D gene TRBD1, 6 bases. The germline CDR1 and CDR2 sequences are SGHTA and FQGNSA. V lost 5 bases, J lost 6 bases, and 13 bases lay in between. CDR3 length: 13 residues. CDR3 DNA: TGTGCCAGCAGCACCGACAGGCGGGCTGAAGCTTTCTTT. Amino acids: CASSTDRRAEAFF.